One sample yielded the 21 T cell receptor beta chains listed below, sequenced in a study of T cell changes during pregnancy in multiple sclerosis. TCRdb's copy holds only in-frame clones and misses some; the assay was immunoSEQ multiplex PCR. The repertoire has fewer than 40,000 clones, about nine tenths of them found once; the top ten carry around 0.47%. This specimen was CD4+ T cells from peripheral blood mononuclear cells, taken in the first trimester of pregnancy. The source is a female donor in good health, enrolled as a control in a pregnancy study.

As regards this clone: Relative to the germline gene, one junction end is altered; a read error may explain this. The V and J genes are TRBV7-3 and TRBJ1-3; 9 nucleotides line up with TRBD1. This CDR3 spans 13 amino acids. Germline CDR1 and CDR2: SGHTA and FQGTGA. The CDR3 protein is CASSSGQGSTIYF. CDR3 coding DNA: TGTGCCAGCAGCTCGGGACAGGGAAGCACCATATATTTT.

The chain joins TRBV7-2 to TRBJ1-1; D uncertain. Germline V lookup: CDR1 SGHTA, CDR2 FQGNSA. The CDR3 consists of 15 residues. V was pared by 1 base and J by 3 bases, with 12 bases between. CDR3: CASSLGAGWDTEAFF. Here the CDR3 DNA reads TGTGCCAGCAGCTTAGGCGCAGGTTGGGACACTGAAGCTTTCTTT.

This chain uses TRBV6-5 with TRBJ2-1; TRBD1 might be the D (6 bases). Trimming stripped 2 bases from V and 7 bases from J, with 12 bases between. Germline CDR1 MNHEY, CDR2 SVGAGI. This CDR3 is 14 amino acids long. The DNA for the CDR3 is TGTGCCAGCAGTTACATAATGAGGGGGAATGAGCAGTTCTTC. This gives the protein CASSYIMRGNEQFF.

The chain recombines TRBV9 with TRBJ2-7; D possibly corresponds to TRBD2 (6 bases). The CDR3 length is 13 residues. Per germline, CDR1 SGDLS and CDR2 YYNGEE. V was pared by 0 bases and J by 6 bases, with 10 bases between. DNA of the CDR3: TGTGCCAGCAGCGTAGAGGTCGGGGGCGAGCAGTACTTC. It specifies CASSVEVGGEQYF.

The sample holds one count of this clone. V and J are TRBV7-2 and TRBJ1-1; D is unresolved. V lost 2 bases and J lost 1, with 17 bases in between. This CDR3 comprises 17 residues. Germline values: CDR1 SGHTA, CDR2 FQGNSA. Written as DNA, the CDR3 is TGTGCCAGCAGCTTACTATTCCGGGGTCCGGAGAACACTGAAGCTTTCTTT. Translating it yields CASSLLFRGPENTEAFF.

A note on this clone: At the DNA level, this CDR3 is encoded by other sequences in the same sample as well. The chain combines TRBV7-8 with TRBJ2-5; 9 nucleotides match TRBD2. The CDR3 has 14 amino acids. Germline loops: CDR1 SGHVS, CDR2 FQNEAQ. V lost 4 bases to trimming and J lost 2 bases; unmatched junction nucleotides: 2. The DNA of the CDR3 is TGTGCCAGCAGCTCGACTAGCGGACAAGAGACCCAGTACTTC. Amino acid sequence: CASSSTSGQETQYF.

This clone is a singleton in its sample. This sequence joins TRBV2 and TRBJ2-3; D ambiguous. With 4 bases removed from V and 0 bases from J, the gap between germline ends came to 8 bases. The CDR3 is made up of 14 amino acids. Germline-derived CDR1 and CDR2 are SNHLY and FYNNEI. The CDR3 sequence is CASSGYSSTDTQYF. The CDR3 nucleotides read TGTGCCAGCAGTGGCTATTCTAGCACAGATACGCAGTATTTT.

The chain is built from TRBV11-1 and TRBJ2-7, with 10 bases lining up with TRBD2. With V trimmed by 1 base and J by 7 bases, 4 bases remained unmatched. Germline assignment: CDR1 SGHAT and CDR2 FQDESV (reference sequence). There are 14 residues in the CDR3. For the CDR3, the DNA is TGTGCCAGCAGCTTAGGAGCGGGGGGGCAAGAGCAGTACTTC. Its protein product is CASSLGAGGQEQYF. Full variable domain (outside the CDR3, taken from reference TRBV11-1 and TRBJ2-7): EAEVAQSPRYKITEKSQAVAFWCDPISGHATLYWYRQILGQGPELLVQFQDESVVDDSQLPKDRFSAERLKGVDSTLKIQPAELGDSAMYLCASSLGAGGQEQYFGPGTRLTVT.

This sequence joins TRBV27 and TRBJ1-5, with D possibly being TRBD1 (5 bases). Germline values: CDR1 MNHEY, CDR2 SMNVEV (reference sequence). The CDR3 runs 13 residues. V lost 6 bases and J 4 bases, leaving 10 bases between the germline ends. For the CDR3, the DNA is TGTGCCAGCAGACGGGGGTTAAATCAGCCCCAGCATTTT. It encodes CASRRGLNQPQHF.

DNA for the CDR3: TGCGCCAGCAGTCTCTCGGGGACTAGCGGGAACAATGAGCAGTTCTTC. This gives the protein CASSLSGTSGNNEQFF. This chain links TRBV5-1 with TRBJ2-1; TRBD2 matches at 13 bases. The CDR3 length is 16 residues. J was trimmed by 5 bases and V by 5 bases; bases with no gene match: 7. Per germline, CDR1 SGHRS and CDR2 YFSETQ.

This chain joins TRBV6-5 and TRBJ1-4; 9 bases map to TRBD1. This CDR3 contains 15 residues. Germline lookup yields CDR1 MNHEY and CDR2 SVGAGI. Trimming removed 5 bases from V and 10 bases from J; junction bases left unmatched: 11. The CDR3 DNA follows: TGTGCCAGCAGTCCCACCGGGACAGGGAGGCGAAAACTGTTTTTT. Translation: CASSPTGTGRRKLFF.

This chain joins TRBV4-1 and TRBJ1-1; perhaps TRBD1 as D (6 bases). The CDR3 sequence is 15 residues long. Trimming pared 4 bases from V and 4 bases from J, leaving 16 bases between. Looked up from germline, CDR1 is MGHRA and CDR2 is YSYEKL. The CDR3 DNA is TGCGCCAGCAGCCCTCCGGGACACCCTAGCACTGAAGCTTTCTTT. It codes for CASSPPGHPSTEAFF.

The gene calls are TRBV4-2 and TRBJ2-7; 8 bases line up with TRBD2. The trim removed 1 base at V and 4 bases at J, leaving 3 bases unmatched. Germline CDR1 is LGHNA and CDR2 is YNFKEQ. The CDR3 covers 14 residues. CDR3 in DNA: TGTGCCAGCAGCCAAGTCGGGGGGGTTTACGAGCAGTACTTC. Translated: CASSQVGGVYEQYF.

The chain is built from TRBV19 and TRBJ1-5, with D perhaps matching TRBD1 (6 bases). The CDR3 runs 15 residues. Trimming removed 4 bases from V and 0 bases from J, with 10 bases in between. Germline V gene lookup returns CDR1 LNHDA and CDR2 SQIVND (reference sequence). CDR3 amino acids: CASSTDRTSNQPQHF. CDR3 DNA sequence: TGTGCCAGTAGTACCGACAGGACTAGCAATCAGCCCCAGCATTTT.

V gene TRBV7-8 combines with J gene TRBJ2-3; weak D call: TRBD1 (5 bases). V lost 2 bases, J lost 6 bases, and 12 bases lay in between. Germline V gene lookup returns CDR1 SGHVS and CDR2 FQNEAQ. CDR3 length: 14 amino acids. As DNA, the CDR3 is TGTGCCAGCAGCTTACTTGGAAGGGGCGATACGCAGTATTTT. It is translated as CASSLLGRGDTQYF.

The CDR3: CASSVGVTDTQYF. As DNA, the CDR3 is TGTGCCAGCAGCGTGGGCGTCACAGATACGCAGTATTTT. The genes are TRBV9 and TRBJ2-3; no clear D gene. CDR3 length: 13 amino acids. Germline assignment: CDR1 SGDLS and CDR2 YYNGEE. Deletions cut 2 bases from V and 2 bases from J, with 6 bases between.

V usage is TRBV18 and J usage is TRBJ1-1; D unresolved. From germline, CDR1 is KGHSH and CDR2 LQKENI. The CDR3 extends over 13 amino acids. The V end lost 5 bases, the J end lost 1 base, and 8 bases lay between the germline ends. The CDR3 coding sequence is TGTGCCAGCTCATTTAGTAGGAACACTGAAGCTTTCTTT. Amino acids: CASSFSRNTEAFF. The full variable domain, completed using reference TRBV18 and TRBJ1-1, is NAGVMQNPRHLVRRRGQEARLRCSPMKGHSHVYWYRQLPEEGLKFMVYLQKENIIDESGMPKERFSAEFPKEGPSILRIQQVVRGDSAAYFCASSFSRNTEAFFGQGTRLTVV.

CDR3 coding DNA: TGCGCCAGCACAGAGGGGAACACTGAAGCTTTCTTT. It specifies CASTEGNTEAFF. The chain uses TRBV10-2 and TRBJ1-1; D not certain. The CDR3 has 12 residues. V lost 7 bases, J lost 1 base, and 7 bases lay in between. CDR1 is WSHSY, CDR2 SAAADI, per germline.

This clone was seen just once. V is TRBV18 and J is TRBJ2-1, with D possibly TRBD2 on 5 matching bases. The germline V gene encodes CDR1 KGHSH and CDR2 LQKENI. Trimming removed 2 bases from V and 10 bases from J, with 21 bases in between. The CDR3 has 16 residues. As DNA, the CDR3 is TGTGCCAGCTCACCATCGGCTAGCATGGCAAGAGGCGAGCAGTTCTTC. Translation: CASSPSASMARGEQFF.

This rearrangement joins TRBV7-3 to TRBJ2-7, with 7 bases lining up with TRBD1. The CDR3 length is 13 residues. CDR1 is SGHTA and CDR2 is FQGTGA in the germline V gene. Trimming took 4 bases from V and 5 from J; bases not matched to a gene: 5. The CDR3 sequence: CASSSQTGNEQYF. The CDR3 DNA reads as TGTGCCAGCAGCTCTCAGACAGGGAACGAGCAGTACTTC.

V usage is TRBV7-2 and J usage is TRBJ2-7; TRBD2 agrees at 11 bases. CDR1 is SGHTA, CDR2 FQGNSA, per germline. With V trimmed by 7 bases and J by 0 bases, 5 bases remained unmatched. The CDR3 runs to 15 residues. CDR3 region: CASTYSGGGSYEQYF. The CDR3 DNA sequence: TGTGCCAGCACCTATAGCGGGGGGGGCTCCTACGAGCAGTACTTC. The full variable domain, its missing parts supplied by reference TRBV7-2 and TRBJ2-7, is GAGVSQSPSNKVTEKGKDVELRCDPISGHTALYWYRQSLGQGLEFLIYFQGNSAPDKSGLPSDRFSAERTGGSVSTLTIQRTQQEDSAVYLCASTYSGGGSYEQYFGPGTRLTVT.